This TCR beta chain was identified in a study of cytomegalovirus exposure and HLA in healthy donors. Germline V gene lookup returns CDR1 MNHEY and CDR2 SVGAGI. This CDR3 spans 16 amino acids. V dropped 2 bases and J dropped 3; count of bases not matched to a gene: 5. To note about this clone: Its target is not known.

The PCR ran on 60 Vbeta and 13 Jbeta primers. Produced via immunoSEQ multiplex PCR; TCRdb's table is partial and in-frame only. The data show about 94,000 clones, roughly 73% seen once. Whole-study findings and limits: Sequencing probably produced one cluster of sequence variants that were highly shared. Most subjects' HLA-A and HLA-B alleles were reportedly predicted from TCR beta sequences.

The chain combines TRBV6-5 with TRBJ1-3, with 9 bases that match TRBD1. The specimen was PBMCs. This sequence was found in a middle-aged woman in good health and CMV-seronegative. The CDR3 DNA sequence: TGTGCCAGCAGTTACGCCGGGACAGGGTTTGGAAACACCATATATTTT. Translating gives CASSYAGTGFGNTIYF.